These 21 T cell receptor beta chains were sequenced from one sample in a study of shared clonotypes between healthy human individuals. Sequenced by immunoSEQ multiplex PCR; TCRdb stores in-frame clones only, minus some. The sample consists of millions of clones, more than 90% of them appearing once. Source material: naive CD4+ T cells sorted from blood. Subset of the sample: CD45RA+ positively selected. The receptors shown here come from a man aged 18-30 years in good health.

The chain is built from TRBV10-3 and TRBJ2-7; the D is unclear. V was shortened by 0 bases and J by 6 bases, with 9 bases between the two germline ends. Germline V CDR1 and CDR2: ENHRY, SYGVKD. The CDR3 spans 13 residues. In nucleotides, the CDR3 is TGTGCCATCAGTGAGTCGTCCCCCTTCGAGCAGTACTTC. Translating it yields CAISESSPFEQYF.

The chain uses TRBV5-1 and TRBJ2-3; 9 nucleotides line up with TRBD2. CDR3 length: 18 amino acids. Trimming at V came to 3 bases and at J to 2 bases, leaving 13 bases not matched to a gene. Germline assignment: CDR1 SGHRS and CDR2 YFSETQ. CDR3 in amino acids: CASSSMNSGGDSTDTQYF. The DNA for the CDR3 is TGCGCCAGCAGCTCGATGAATAGCGGGGGCGATTCCACAGATACGCAGTATTTT.

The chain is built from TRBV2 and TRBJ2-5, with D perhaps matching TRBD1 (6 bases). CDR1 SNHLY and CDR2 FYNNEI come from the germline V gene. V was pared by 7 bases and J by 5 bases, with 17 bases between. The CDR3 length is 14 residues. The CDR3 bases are TGTGCCAGCAATATCAGGGGTTATTCGGAGACCCAGTACTTC. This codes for CASNIRGYSETQYF.

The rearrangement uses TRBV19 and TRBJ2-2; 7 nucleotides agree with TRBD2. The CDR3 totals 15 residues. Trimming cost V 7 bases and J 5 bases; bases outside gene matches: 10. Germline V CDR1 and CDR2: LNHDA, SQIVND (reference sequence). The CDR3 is CASNLRPRGTGELFF. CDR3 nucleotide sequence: TGTGCCAGTAACCTTAGACCGCGGGGGACCGGGGAGCTGTTTTTT.

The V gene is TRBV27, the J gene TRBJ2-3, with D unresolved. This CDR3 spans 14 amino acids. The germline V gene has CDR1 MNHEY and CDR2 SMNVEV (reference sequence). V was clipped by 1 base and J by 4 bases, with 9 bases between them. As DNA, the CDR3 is TGTGCCAGCAGTTTATTTGGTGCAGCAGATACGCAGTATTTT. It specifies CASSLFGAADTQYF.

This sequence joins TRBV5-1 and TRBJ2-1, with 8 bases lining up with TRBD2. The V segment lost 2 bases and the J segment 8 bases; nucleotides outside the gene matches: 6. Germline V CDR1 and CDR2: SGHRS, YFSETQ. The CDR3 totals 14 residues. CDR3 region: CASSFEREWDEQFF. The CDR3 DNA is TGCGCCAGCAGCTTCGAGCGGGAGTGGGATGAGCAGTTCTTC.

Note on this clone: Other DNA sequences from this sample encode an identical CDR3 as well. The CDR3 DNA follows: TGTGCCTGGAGTGGGGGAGGGGATACGCAGTATTTT. Translated: CAWSGGGDTQYF. The chain uses TRBV30 and TRBJ2-3, with TRBD2 matching over 7 bases. After removal of 1 base from V and 6 bases from J, the junction contained 1 base not matched to a gene. CDR3 length: 12 amino acids. Germline values: CDR1 GTSNPN, CDR2 SVGIG (reference sequence).

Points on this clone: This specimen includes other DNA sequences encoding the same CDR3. CDR3 coding DNA: TGTGCCAGCTCACCGCCGATGGGACAGGTCAACACTGAAGCTTTCTTT. It codes for CASSPPMGQVNTEAFF. The chain links TRBV18 to TRBJ1-1; 8 bases fit TRBD1. CDR3 size: 16 residues. Germline CDR1 is KGHSH and CDR2 is LQKENI. The junction had 8 bases not matched to a gene; V was cut back by 3 bases and J by 2 bases.

The CDR3 DNA reads as TGTGCCTGGAGTGATGGGGGCTTCTATGGCTACACCTTC. This sequence encodes CAWSDGGFYGYTF. This chain joins TRBV30 and TRBJ1-2; D is possibly TRBD1 (6 bases). The germline gives CDR1 GTSNPN, CDR2 SVGIG (reference sequence). This CDR3 contains 13 residues. V lost 1 base and J lost 4, with 10 bases in between. The full variable domain, with the rest looked up from reference TRBV30 and TRBJ1-2, is SQTIHQWPATLVQPVGSPLSLECTVEGTSNPNLYWYRQAAGRGLQLLFYSVGIGQISSEVPQNLSASRPQDRQFILSSKKLLLSDSGFYLCAWSDGGFYGYTFGSGTRLTVV.

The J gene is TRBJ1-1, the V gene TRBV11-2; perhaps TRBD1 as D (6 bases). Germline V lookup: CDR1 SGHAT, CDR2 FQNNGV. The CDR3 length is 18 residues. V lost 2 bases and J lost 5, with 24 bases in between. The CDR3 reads CASSLLDSLGTSGTEAFF. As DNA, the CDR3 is TGTGCCAGCAGCTTACTGGACAGCTTAGGGACCTCCGGTACTGAAGCTTTCTTT.

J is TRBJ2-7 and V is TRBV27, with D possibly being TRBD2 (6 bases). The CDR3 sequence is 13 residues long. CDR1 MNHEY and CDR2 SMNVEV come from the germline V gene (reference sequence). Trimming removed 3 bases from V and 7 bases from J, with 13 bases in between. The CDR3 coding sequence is TGTGCCAGCAGTTTGACCTGGAGCGGGGAGCAGTACTTC. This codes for CASSLTWSGEQYF.

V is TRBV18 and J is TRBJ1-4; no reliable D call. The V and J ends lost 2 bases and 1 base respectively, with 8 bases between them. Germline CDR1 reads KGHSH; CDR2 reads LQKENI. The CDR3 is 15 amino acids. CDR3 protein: CASSPDHGTNEKLFF. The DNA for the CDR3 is TGTGCCAGCTCACCAGATCACGGAACTAATGAAAAACTGTTTTTT.

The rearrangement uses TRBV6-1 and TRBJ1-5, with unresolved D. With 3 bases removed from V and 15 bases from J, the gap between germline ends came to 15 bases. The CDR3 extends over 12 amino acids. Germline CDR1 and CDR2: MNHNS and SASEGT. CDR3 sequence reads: CASSDGQRAVHF. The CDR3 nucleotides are TGTGCCAGCAGTGACGGCCAGCGCGCTGTGCATTTT.

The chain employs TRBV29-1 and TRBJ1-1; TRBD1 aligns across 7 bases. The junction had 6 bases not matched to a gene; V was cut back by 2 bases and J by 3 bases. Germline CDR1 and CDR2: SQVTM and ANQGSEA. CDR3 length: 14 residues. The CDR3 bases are TGCAGCGTTGAACGACAGGGATTGTACACTGAAGCTTTCTTT. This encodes CSVERQGLYTEAFF. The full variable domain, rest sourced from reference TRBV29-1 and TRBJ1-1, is SAVISQKPSRDICQRGTSLTIQCQVDSQVTMMFWYRQQPGQSLTLIATANQGSEATYESGFVIDKFPISRPNLTFSTLTVSNMSPEDSSIYLCSVERQGLYTEAFFGQGTRLTVV.

The CDR3 region is CASSPTGTSNTQYF. The CDR3 DNA follows: TGTGCCAGCAGCCCGACCGGGACTTCAAATACGCAGTATTTT. The chain couples TRBV9 to TRBJ2-3, with D maybe TRBD2 (6 bases). V lost 4 bases to trimming and J lost 7 bases, with 16 bases between them. CDR1 and CDR2 (germline): SGDLS, YYNGEE. The CDR3 has 14 amino acids.

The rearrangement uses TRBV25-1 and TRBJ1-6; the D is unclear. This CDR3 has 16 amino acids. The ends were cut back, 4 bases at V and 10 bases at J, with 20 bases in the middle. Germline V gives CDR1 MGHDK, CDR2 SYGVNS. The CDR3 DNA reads TGTGCCAGCAGTGCCTGGGGAGGCCCGATGCAGTCACCCCTCCACTTT. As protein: CASSAWGGPMQSPLHF. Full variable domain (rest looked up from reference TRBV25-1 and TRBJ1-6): EADIYQTPRYLVIGTGKKITLECSQTMGHDKMYWYQQDPGMELHLIHYSYGVNSTEKGDLSSESTVSRIRTEHFPLTLESARPSHTSQYLCASSAWGGPMQSPLHFGNGTRLTVT.

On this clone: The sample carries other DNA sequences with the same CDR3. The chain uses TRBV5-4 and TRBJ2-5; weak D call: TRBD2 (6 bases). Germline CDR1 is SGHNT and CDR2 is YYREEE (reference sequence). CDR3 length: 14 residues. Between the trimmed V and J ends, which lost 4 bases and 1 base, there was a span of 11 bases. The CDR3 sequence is CASSRGDSQETQYF. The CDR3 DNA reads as TGTGCCAGCAGCCGCGGGGACTCCCAAGAGACCCAGTACTTC.

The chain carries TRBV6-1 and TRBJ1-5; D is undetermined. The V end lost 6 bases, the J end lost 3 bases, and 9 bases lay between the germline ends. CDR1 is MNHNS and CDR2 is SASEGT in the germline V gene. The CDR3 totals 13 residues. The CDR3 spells CASRGSNNQPQHF. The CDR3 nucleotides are TGTGCCAGCAGGGGGTCAAACAATCAGCCCCAGCATTTT.

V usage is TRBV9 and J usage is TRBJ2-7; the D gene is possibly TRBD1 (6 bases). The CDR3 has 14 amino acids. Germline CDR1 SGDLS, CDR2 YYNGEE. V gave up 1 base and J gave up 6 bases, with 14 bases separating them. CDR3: CASSVLAAGVEQYF. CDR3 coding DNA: TGTGCCAGCAGCGTACTGGCGGCAGGGGTCGAGCAGTACTTC.

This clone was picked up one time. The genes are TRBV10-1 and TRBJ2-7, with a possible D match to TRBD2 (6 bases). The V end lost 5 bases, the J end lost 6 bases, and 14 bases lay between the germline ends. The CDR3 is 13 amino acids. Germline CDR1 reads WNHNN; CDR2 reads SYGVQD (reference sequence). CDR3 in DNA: TGCGCCAGCAGTTTCCGGGCGGAGGGCGAGCAGTACTTC. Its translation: CASSFRAEGEQYF.

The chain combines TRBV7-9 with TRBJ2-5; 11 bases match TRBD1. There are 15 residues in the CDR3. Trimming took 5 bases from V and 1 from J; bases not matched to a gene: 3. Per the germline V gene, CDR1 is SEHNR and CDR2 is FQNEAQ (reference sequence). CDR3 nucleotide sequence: TGTGCCAGCAGCATGGGACAGGGGGGCCAAGAGACCCAGTACTTC. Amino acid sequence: CASSMGQGGQETQYF.